This T cell receptor beta chain was recovered during a study of technical replicates of blood from a few donors. Assay: immunoSEQ multiplex PCR; the TCRdb copy retains only in-frame clones and omits some. This table has tens of thousands of clones, roughly 98% appearing once. The CDR3 runs 15 residues. CDR1 is SGHNT, CDR2 YYREEE, per germline (reference sequence). V was cut by 6 bases and J by 3 bases, with 15 bases left in between. V and J are TRBV5-4 and TRBJ1-4; possible D gene TRBD1, 6 bases. Sequenced material: T cells isolated from PBMCs. This sequence originates from a human donor in good health. CDR3 nucleotide sequence: TGTGCCAGCACCTCAAAGGGGGGGCCTAATGAAAAACTGTTTTTT. Its protein product is CASTSKGGPNEKLFF.